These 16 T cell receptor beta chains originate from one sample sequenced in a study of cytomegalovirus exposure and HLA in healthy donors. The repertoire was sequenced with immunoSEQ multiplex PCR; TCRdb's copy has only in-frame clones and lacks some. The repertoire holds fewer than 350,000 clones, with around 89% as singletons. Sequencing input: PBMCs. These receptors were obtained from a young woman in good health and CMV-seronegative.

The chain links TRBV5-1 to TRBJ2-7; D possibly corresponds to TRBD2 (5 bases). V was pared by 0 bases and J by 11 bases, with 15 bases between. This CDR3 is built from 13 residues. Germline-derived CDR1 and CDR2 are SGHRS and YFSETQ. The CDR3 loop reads CASSLVPEGTKYF. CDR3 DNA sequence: TGCGCCAGCAGCTTGGTGCCTGAGGGTACCAAGTACTTC.

The CDR3 DNA reads TGTGCCAGCAGCTTGACGCGTGGGGCTAGCGGGAGTGGTGAGCAGTTCTTC. Amino acids: CASSLTRGASGSGEQFF. The V gene is TRBV7-2, the J gene TRBJ2-1, with TRBD2 matching over 10 bases. CDR1 is SGHTA, CDR2 FQGNSA, per germline. The trim removed 3 bases at V and 9 bases at J, leaving 14 bases unmatched. The CDR3 is made up of 17 amino acids.

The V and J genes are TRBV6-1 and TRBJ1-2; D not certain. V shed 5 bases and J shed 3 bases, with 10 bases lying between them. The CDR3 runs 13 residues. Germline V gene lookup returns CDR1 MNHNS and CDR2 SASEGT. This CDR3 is CASSPGIDYGYTF. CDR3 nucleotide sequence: TGTGCCAGCAGTCCCGGGATCGACTATGGCTACACCTTC.

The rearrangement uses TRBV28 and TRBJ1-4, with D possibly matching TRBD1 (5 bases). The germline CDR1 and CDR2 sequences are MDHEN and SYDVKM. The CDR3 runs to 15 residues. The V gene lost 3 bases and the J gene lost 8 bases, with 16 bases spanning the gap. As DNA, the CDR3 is TGTGCCAGCAGTTTCCGTGGGGCAGGGAACGAAAAACTGTTTTTT. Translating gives CASSFRGAGNEKLFF.

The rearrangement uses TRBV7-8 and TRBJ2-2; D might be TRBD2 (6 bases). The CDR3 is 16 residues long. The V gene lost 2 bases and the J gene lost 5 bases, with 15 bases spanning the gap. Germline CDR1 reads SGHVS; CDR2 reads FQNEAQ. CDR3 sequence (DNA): TGTGCCAGCAGCTTACTTACGCGGGGAGGTACCGGGGAGCTGTTTTTT. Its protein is CASSLLTRGGTGELFF.

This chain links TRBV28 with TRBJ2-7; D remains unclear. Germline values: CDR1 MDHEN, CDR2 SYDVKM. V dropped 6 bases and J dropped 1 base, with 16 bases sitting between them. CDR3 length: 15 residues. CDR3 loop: CASRQSKGESYEQYF. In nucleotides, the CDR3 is TGTGCCAGCAGACAATCCAAAGGAGAATCCTACGAGCAGTACTTC.

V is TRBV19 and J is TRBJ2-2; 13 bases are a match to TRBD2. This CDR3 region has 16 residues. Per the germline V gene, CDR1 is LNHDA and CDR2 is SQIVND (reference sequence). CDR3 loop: CATKVGLAGHTGELFF. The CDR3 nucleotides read TGTGCTACTAAGGTGGGACTAGCGGGGCATACCGGGGAGCTGTTTTTT.

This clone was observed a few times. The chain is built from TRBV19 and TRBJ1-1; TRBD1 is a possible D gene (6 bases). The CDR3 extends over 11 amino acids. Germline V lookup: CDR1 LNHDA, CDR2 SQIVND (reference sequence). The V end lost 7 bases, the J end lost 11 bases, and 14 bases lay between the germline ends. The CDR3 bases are TGTGCCAGTACCACCGGGACATCGGCTTTCTTT. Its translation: CASTTGTSAFF.

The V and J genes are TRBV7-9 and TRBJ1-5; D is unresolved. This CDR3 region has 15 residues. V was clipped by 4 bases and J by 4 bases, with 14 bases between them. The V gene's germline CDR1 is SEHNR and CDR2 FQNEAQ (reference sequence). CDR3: CASSSSAAGNQPQHF. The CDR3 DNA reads TGTGCCAGCAGCTCTAGCGCGGCTGGTAATCAGCCCCAGCATTTT.

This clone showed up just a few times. The CDR3 spells CASSVGAQSSYEQYF. CDR3 DNA: TGTGCCAGCAGCGTAGGAGCACAGAGCTCCTACGAGCAGTACTTC. The rearrangement uses TRBV9 and TRBJ2-7; D ambiguous. The CDR3 length is 15 residues. V lost 0 bases and J 0 bases, leaving 10 bases between the germline ends. Germline assignment: CDR1 SGDLS and CDR2 YYNGEE. The variable domain in full, with the rest retrieved from reference TRBV9 and TRBJ2-7, is DSGVTQTPKHLITATGQRVTLRCSPRSGDLSVYWYQQSLDQGLQFLIQYYNGEERAKGNILERFSAQQFPDLHSELNLSSLELGDSALYFCASSVGAQSSYEQYFGPGTRLTVT.

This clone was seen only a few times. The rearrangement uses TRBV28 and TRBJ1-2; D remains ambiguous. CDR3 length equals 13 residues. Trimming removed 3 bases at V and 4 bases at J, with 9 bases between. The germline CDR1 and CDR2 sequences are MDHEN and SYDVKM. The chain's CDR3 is CASSLAATYGYTF. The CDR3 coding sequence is TGTGCCAGCAGTTTGGCGGCAACCTATGGCTACACCTTC.

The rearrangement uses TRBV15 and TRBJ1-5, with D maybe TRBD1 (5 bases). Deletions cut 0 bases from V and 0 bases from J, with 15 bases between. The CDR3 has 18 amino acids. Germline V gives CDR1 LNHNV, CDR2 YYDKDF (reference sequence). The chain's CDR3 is CATSRDGPGGFSNQPQHF. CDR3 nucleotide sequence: TGTGCCACCAGCAGAGATGGCCCTGGGGGGTTTAGCAATCAGCCCCAGCATTTT.

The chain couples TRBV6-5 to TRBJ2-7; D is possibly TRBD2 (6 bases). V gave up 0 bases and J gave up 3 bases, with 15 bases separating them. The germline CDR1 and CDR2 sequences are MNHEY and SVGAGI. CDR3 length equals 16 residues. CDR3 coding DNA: TGTGCCAGCAGTTACTCGAGGCTAGCGAAGGACTACGAGCAGTACTTC. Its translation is CASSYSRLAKDYEQYF.

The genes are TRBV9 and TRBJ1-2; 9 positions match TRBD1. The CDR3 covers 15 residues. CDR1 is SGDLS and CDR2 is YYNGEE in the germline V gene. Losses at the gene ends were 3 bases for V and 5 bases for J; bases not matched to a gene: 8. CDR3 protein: CASSALDRGLYGYTF. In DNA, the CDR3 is TGTGCCAGCAGCGCCTTGGACAGGGGACTTTATGGCTACACCTTC. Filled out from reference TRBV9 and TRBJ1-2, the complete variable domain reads DSGVTQTPKHLITATGQRVTLRCSPRSGDLSVYWYQQSLDQGLQFLIQYYNGEERAKGNILERFSAQQFPDLHSELNLSSLELGDSALYFCASSALDRGLYGYTFGSGTRLTVV.

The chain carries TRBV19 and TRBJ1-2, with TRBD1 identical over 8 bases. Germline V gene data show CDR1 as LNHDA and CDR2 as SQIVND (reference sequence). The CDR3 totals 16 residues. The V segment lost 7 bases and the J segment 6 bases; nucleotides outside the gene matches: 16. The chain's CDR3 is CASNTLDRGDGHGYTF. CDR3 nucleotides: TGTGCCAGTAATACTTTAGACAGGGGCGACGGGCATGGCTACACCTTC.

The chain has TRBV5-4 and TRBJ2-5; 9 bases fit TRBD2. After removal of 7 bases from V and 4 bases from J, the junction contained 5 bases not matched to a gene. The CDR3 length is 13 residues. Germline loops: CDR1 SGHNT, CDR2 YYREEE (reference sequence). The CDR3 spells CASVAGAGETQYF. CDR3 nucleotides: TGTGCCAGCGTAGCGGGAGCGGGAGAGACCCAGTACTTC.